What follows are 8 T cell receptor beta chains derived from one specimen sequenced in a study of T cell responses to AZD1222 COVID-19 vaccine. Measured with immunoSEQ multiplex PCR; TCRdb has only the in-frame clones, and not every one. The sample lists about 120,000 clones, roughly nine tenths occurring once. Sequenced here: peripheral blood, sampled on day 0 of AZD1222 vaccination. Receptors originate from an adult in good health.

The chain combines TRBV29-1 with TRBJ2-2; 11 bases line up with TRBD1. Per the germline V gene, CDR1 is SQVTM and CDR2 is ANQGSEA. Trimming removed 6 bases from V and 5 bases from J; junction bases left unmatched: 2. The CDR3 length is 13 residues. DNA of the CDR3: TGCAGCGTCGGACAGGGGGCAACCGGGGAGCTGTTTTTT. This gives the protein CSVGQGATGELFF.

This sequence joins TRBV6-5 and TRBJ2-7; either TRBD1 or TRBD2 may fit D (6 bases each). The CDR3 length is 16 residues. Trimming took 0 bases from V and 4 from J, leaving 16 bases between them. Germline V gene sequence: CDR1 MNHEY, CDR2 SVGAGI. In DNA form, the CDR3 reads TGTGCCAGCAGTTACTCTCTGCAGGGGAGGATATACGAGCAGTACTTC. It codes for CASSYSLQGRIYEQYF.

V usage is TRBV3-1 (or the pseudogene TRBV3-2) and J usage is TRBJ2-7; no reliable D call. CDR3 length equals 12 residues. Germline V gives CDR1 LGHDT, CDR2 YNNKEL (reference sequence). V was pared by 1 base and J by 7 bases, with 8 bases between. CDR3 DNA sequence: TGTGCCAGCAGCCAAGTAGGAGTTGAGCAGTACTTC. As protein: CASSQVGVEQYF.

This clone appeared a single time. This sample includes further DNA sequences coding for the same CDR3. This chain links TRBV18 with TRBJ1-2; D is ambiguous. Germline CDR1 KGHSH, CDR2 LQKENI. Trimming left V 3 bases short and J 4 bases short, with 9 bases between. The CDR3 is 13 amino acids. DNA for the CDR3: TGTGCCAGCTCACCCCCAACGGTCTATGGCTACACCTTC. This codes for CASSPPTVYGYTF.

The rearrangement joins TRBV5-6 to TRBJ1-1; D call uncertain. Germline values: CDR1 SGHDT, CDR2 YYEEEE. The V end lost 0 bases, the J end lost 2 bases, and 11 bases lay between the germline ends. This CDR3 is 15 amino acids long. In nucleotides, the CDR3 is TGTGCCAGCAGCTTGGAAGGGCTCGGCAACACTGAAGCTTTCTTT. Translation: CASSLEGLGNTEAFF. The whole variable domain, filled in from reference TRBV5-6 and TRBJ1-1, reads DAGVTQSPTHLIKTRGQQVTLRCSPKSGHDTVSWYQQALGQGPQFIFQYYEEEERQRGNFPDRFSGHQFPNYSSELNVNALLLGDSALYLCASSLEGLGNTEAFFGQGTRLTVV.

The J gene is TRBJ2-3, the V gene TRBV2, with D possibly matching TRBD1 (6 bases). There are 16 residues in the CDR3. Deletions cut 0 bases from V and 2 bases from J, with 12 bases between. Germline CDR1 SNHLY, CDR2 FYNNEI. The CDR3 region is CASSEALTGATDTQYF. In nucleotides, the CDR3 is TGTGCCAGCAGTGAAGCTTTGACAGGCGCCACAGATACGCAGTATTTT.

This rearrangement joins TRBV6-5 to TRBJ2-7; D is uncertain. This CDR3 is built from 15 residues. The V end lost 0 bases, the J end lost 0 bases, and 9 bases lay between the germline ends. CDR1 is MNHEY and CDR2 is SVGAGI in the germline V gene. The CDR3 sequence is CASSYSSHSSYEQYF. The CDR3 DNA reads TGTGCCAGCAGTTACTCGAGCCACAGCTCCTACGAGCAGTACTTC.

V gene TRBV24-1 combines with J gene TRBJ1-2, with D hard to call. The CDR3 runs 11 residues. Germline CDR1 reads KGHDR; CDR2 reads SFDVKD. Trimming cost V 5 bases and J 6 bases, with 6 bases left between them. The CDR3 reads CATSGPDGYTF. The CDR3 region has the DNA TGTGCCACCAGTGGGCCGGATGGCTACACCTTC.